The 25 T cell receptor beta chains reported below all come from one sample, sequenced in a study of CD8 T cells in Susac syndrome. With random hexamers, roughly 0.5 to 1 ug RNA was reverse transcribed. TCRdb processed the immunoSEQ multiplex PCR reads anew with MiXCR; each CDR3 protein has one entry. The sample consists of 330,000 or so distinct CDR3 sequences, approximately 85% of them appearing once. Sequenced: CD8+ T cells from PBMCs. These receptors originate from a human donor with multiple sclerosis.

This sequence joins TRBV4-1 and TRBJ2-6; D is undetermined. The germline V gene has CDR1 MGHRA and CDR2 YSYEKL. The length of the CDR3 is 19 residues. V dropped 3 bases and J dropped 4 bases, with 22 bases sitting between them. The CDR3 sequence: CASSHRDTPFSSGANVLTF. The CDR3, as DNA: TGCGCCAGCAGCCATCGAGACACGCCGTTTTCATCCGGGGCCAACGTCCTGACTTTC.

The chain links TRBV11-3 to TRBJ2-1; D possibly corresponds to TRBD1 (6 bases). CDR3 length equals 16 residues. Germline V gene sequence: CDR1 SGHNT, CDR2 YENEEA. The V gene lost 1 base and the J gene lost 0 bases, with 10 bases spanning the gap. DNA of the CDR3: TGTGCCAGCAGCTTAGGGCACAGGGCCTCCTACAATGAGCAGTTCTTC. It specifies CASSLGHRASYNEQFF.

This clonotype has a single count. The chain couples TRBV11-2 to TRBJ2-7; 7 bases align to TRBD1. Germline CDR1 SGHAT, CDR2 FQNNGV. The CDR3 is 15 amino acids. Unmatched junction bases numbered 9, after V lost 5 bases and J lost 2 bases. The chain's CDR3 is CASSLTGIFTYEQYF. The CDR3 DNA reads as TGTGCCAGCAGCCTGACAGGGATTTTTACCTACGAGCAGTACTTC.

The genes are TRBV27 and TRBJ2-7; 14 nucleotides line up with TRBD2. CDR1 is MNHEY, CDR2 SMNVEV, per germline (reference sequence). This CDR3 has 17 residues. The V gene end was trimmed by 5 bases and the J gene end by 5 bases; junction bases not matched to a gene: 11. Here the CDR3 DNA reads TGTGCCAGCAGTGGGGGACTAGCGGGAGAGAGTTTGAACGAGCAGTACTTC. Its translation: CASSGGLAGESLNEQYF.

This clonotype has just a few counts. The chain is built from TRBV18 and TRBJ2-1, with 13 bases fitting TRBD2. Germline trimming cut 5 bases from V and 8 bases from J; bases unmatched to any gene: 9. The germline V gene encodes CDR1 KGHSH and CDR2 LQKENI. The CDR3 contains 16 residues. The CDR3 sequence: CASSRTSGSGFDEQFF. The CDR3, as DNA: TGTGCCAGCTCAAGGACTAGCGGGAGTGGATTTGATGAGCAGTTCTTC.

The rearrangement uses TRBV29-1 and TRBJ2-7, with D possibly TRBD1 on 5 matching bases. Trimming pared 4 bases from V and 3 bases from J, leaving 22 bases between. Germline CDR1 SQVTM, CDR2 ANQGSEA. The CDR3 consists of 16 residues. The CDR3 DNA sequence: TGCAGCGTTGTAGGTCATGGGGCGGCCAACTACTACGAGCAGTACTTC. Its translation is CSVVGHGAANYYEQYF.

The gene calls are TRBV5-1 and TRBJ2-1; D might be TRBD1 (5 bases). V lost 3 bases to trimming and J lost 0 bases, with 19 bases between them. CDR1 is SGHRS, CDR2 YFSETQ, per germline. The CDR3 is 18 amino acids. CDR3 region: CASSSLNLRESSYNEQFF. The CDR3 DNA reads TGCGCCAGCAGCTCCCTTAACCTCAGGGAAAGCTCCTACAATGAGCAGTTCTTC.

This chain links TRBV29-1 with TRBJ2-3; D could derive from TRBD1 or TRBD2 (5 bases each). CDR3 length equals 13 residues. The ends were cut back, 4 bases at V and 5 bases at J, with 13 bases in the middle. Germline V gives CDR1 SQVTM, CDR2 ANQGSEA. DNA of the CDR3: TGCAGCGTTGTAAGGGATGGGGGAGATACGCAGTATTTT. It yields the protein CSVVRDGGDTQYF.

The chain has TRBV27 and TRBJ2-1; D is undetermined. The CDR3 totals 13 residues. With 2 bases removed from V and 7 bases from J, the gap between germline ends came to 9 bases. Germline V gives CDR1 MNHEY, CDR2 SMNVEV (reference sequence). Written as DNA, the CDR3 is TGTGCCAGCAGTTTAATGGTGAGGAATGAGCAGTTCTTC. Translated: CASSLMVRNEQFF.

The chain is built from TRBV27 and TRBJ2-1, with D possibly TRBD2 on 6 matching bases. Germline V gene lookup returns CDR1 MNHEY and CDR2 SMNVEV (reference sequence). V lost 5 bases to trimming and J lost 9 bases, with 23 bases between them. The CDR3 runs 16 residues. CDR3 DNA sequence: TGTGCCAGCAGTCATCCCCTAGCGAGCGCGGTCAGTGAGCAGTTCTTC. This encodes CASSHPLASAVSEQFF.

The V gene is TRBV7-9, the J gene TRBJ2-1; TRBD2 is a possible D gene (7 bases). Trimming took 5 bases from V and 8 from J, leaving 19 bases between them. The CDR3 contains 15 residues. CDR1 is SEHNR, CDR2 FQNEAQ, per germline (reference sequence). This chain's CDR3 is CASSTKGQGRDEQFF. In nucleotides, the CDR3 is TGTGCCAGCAGCACTAAAGGCCAGGGGAGGGATGAGCAGTTCTTC.

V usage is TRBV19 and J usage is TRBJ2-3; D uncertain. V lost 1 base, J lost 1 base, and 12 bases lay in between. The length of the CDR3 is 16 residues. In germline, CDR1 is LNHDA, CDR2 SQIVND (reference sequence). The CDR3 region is CASSIAGFERTDTQYF. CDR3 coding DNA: TGTGCCAGTAGTATAGCCGGCTTCGAGCGCACAGATACGCAGTATTTT.

The CDR3 reads CASSRGGQGYEQYF. As DNA, the CDR3 is TGTGCCAGCAGTCGGGGGGGACAGGGTTACGAGCAGTACTTC. The rearrangement uses TRBV28 and TRBJ2-7, with D possibly matching TRBD1 (9 bases). The V end lost 5 bases, the J end lost 4 bases, and 15 bases lay between the germline ends. Germline V gene data show CDR1 as MDHEN and CDR2 as SYDVKM. The CDR3 spans 14 residues.

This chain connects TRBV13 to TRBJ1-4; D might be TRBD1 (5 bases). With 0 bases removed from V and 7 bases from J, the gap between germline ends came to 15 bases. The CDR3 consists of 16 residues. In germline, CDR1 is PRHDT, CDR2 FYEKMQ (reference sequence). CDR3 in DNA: TGTGCCAGCAGCTTAGGCGGTGGGACGAAGGGTGAAAAACTGTTTTTT. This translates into CASSLGGGTKGEKLFF.

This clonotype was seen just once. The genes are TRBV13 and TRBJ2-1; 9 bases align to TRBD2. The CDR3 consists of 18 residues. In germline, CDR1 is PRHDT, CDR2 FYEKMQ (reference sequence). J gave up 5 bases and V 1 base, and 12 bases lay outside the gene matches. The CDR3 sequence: CASSLVIAGAGFDNEQFF. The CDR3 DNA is TGTGCCAGCAGCTTAGTTATAGCGGGAGCGGGGTTCGACAATGAGCAGTTCTTC.

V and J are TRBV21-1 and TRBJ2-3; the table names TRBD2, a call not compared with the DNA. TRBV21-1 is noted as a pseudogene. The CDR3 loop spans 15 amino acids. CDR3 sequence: CATRPGLAGGDTQYF. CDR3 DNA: TGTGCCACTCGTCCGGGACTAGCGGGAGGGGATACGCAGTATTTT.

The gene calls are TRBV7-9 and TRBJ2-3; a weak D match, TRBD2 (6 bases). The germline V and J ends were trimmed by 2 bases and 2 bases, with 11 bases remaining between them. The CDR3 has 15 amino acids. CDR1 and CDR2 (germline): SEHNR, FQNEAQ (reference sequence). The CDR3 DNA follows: TGTGCCAGCAGCTTATTCGGCGGGGCCACAGATACGCAGTATTTT. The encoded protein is CASSLFGGATDTQYF. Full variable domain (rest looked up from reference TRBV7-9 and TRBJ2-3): DTGVSQNPRHKITKRGQNVTFRCDPISEHNRLYWYRQTLGQGPEFLTYFQNEAQLEKSRLLSDRFSAERPKGSFSTLEIQRTEQGDSAMYLCASSLFGGATDTQYFGPGTRLTVL.

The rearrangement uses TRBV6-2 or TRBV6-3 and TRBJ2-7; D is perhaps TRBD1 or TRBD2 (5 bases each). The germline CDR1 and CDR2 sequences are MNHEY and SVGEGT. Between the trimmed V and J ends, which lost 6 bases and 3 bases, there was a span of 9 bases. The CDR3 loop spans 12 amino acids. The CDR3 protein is CASSRGDYEQYF. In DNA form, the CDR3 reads TGTGCCAGCAGCCGGGGCGACTACGAGCAGTACTTC.

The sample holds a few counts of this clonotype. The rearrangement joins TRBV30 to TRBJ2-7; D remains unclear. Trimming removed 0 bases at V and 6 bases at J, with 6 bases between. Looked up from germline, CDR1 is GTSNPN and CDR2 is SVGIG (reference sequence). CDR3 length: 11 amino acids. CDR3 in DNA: TGTGCCTGGAGTGTAAGCCGCGAGCAGTACTTC. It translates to CAWSVSREQYF.

The CDR3 nucleotides are TGTGCCAGCACCCACGAGGAAGCCCTCTATGGCTACACCTTC. It encodes CASTHEEALYGYTF. The chain uses TRBV6-6 and TRBJ1-2; no definite D call. The CDR3 has 14 amino acids. Trimming took off 7 bases at V and 4 bases at J, with 16 bases between the two ends. The V gene's germline CDR1 is MNHNY and CDR2 SVGAGI (reference sequence).

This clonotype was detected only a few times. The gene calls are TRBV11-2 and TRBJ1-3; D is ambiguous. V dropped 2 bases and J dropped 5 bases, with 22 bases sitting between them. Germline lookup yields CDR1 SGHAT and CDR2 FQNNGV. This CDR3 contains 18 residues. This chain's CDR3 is CASSLFIRPRRARNTIYF. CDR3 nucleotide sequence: TGTGCCAGCAGCTTATTTATACGGCCACGGAGAGCTCGAAACACCATATATTTT. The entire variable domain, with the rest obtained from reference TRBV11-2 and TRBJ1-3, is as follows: EAGVAQSPRYKIIEKRQSVAFWCNPISGHATLYWYQQILGQGPKLLIQFQNNGVVDDSQLPKDRFSAERLKGVDSTLKIQPAKLEDSAVYLCASSLFIRPRRARNTIYFGEGSWLTVV.

CDR3 residues: CASSRGANYGYTF. The CDR3 DNA is TGTGCCAGCTCTCGGGGAGCAAACTATGGCTACACCTTC. J is TRBJ1-2 and V is TRBV28; no reliable D call. Trimming took 8 bases from V and 2 from J, leaving 12 bases between them. CDR1 and CDR2 from the germline V gene are MDHEN and SYDVKM. The CDR3 consists of 13 residues.

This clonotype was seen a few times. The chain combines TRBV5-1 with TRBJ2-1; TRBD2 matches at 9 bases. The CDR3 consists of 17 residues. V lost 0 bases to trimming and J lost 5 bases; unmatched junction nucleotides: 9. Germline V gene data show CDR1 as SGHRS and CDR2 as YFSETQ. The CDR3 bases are TGCGCCAGCAGCTTGGCCTCCGGACTAGCGCCTGACAATGAGCAGTTCTTC. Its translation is CASSLASGLAPDNEQFF.

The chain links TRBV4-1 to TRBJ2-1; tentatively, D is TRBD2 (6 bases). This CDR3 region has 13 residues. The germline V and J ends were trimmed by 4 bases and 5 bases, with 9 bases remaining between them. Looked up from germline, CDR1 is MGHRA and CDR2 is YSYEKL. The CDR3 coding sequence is TGCGCCAGCAGCCGCGGGGTAGACAATGAGCAGTTCTTC. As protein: CASSRGVDNEQFF.

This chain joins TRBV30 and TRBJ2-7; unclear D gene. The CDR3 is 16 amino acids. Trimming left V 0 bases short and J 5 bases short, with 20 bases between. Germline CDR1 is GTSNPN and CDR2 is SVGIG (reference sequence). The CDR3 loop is CAWSVLWVTRAHEQYF. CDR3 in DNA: TGTGCCTGGAGTGTACTGTGGGTGACTCGAGCCCACGAGCAGTACTTC.